This T cell receptor (beta chain) was found in a study of Graves' ophthalmopathy and Graves' hyperthyroidism. Broader study findings: Most expanded clonotypes from thyroid (those above 0.001 frequency) were also found in blood.

Uncontrolled infections, pregnancy, lactation or other autoimmune diseases led to patient exclusion. This CDR3 has 17 amino acids. In germline, CDR1 is LNHDA, CDR2 SQIVND (reference sequence). Trimming cost V 6 bases and J 2 bases; bases outside gene matches: 16. A few counts support this clonotype. Its antigen is not known. The authors amplified TCR beta CDR3 regions, and they did so from RNA transcripts for repertoire sequencing. First-round RT-PCR with HTBI primers preceded a second-round multiplex PCR. TCRdb re-derived calls from the multiplex PCR reads in MiXCR, one entry per CDR3 protein. The table lists over a million distinct CDR3 sequences, about two fifths of them singletons, with 11% in the top ten.

V gene TRBV19 combines with J gene TRBJ2-7; 7 nucleotides match TRBD1. Sequenced sample: peripheral blood or thyroid tissue (not recorded which). The clonotype comes from an adult man with Graves' hyperthyroidism. CDR3 residues: CASSPKLHRGEPYEQYF. In nucleotides, the CDR3 is TGTGCCAGTAGCCCCAAACTCCACAGGGGTGAGCCCTACGAGCAGTACTTC.